The next 22 T cell receptor beta chains were all read from a single sample in a study of vaccination and CD4 T cells after COVID-19 (dated by TCRdb to about 2022). The protocol used for the library was PCR. Sequenced using an Illumina iSeq 100. DNA from cultured CD4+ T cells was subjected to TCR sequencing with the Oncomine TCR Beta short-read assay at the Johns Hopkins FTIC core. Using fastp trimming at Q25 and MiXCR clonotype assembly, TCRdb reanalyzed the public sequencing data and kept in-frame beta chains. All rows with the same CDR3 protein become a single entry with the most common DNA and genes. This sample comprises approximately 12,000 distinct CDR3 sequences, less than 80% of them detected only once. The ten largest account for 7.1% of the sample. For these receptors, no antigen is known. Taken with the paper, the label for treatment or condition translates to: roughly ten-day PBMC culture with coronavirus spike peptide pools or control peptides (ViraFEST assay).

The starting material was CD4+ T cells from blood, cultured in vitro, obtained before SARS-CoV-2 vaccination. The receptors stem from a human donor who had recovered from COVID-19.

The genes are TRBV7-9 and TRBJ1-3; maybe TRBD1 (5 bases). Trimming took 5 bases from V and 0 from J, leaving 20 bases between them. This CDR3 spans 18 amino acids. CDR1 is SEHNR, CDR2 FQNEAQ, per germline (reference sequence). The CDR3 sequence: CASSPRGVRGGSGNTIYF. DNA for the CDR3: TGTGCCAGCAGCCCTCGGGGGGTCCGTGGGGGCTCTGGAAACACCATATATTTT. The complete variable domain, with remaining parts taken from reference TRBV7-9 and TRBJ1-3, reads DTGVSQNPRHKITKRGQNVTFRCDPISEHNRLYWYRQTLGQGPEFLTYFQNEAQLEKSRLLSDRFSAERPKGSFSTLEIQRTEQGDSAMYLCASSPRGVRGGSGNTIYFGEGSWLTVV.

The V gene is TRBV28, the J gene TRBJ1-1; tentatively, D is TRBD1 (5 bases). Looked up from germline, CDR1 is MDHEN and CDR2 is SYDVKM. With 1 base removed from V and 6 bases from J, the gap between germline ends came to 18 bases. The CDR3 covers 16 residues. In nucleotides, the CDR3 is TGTGCCAGCAGTTTATTGGGGAGGCGGGGCAGCGCTGAAGCTTTCTTT. This encodes CASSLLGRRGSAEAFF.

The J gene is TRBJ1-5, the V gene TRBV6-1; no definite D call. Germline CDR1 and CDR2: MNHNS and SASEGT. The CDR3 runs to 12 residues. V shed 8 bases and J shed 7 bases, with 12 bases lying between them. CDR3: CASGYTPQPQHF. In DNA form, the CDR3 reads TGTGCCAGCGGCTACACTCCCCAGCCCCAGCATTTT.

The chain recombines TRBV11-2 with TRBJ2-2; weak D call: TRBD2 (5 bases). The CDR3 runs 15 residues. The germline V and J ends were trimmed by 5 bases and 5 bases, with 15 bases remaining between them. CDR1 is SGHAT and CDR2 is FQNNGV in the germline V gene. The CDR3 reads CASSGLTPGTGELFF. CDR3 sequence (DNA): TGTGCCAGCAGCGGCTTAACCCCGGGGACCGGGGAGCTGTTTTTT.

The gene calls are TRBV20-1 and TRBJ2-5; D possibly corresponds to TRBD2 (6 bases). Germline loops: CDR1 DFQATT, CDR2 SNEGSKA (reference sequence). Deletions cut 3 bases from V and 2 bases from J, with 22 bases between. This CDR3 region has 17 residues. In nucleotides, the CDR3 is TGCAGTGCTAGTCTCGTAATGGAGGCGGGGTATCAAGAGACCCAGTACTTC. Amino acids: CSASLVMEAGYQETQYF.

The rearrangement links TRBV30 to TRBJ1-1; 7 bases are shared with TRBD1. Germline V gene data show CDR1 as GTSNPN and CDR2 as SVGIG (reference sequence). V lost 3 bases, J lost 10 bases, and 11 bases stayed unmatched. There are 13 residues in the CDR3. The CDR3 DNA is TGTGCCTGGAGGGGACAGTCGTACGGGATAGCTTTCTTT. This translates into CAWRGQSYGIAFF.

V gene TRBV20-1 combines with J gene TRBJ1-5, with 7 bases that match TRBD1. This CDR3 has 16 amino acids. J was trimmed by 3 bases and V by 4 bases; bases with no gene match: 12. Per the germline V gene, CDR1 is DFQATT and CDR2 is SNEGSKA (reference sequence). Here the CDR3 reads CSATPEGRGSNQPQHF. The CDR3 DNA reads as TGCAGTGCTACTCCCGAGGGCAGGGGGTCCAATCAGCCCCAGCATTTT.

The gene calls are TRBV5-4 and TRBJ1-6; 8 nucleotides match TRBD1. Trimming at V came to 4 bases and at J to 8 bases, leaving 8 bases not matched to a gene. This CDR3 region has 15 residues. Germline values: CDR1 SGHNT, CDR2 YYREEE (reference sequence). The CDR3 nucleotides read TGTGCCAGCAGCATCGACAGGGGTAGCCATTCACCCCTCCACTTT. It is translated as CASSIDRGSHSPLHF.

The V gene is TRBV9, the J gene TRBJ2-3; D may be TRBD2 (5 bases). V dropped 4 bases and J dropped 4 bases, with 25 bases sitting between them. CDR1 is SGDLS, CDR2 YYNGEE, per germline. The CDR3 contains 18 residues. This CDR3 reads CASSSGSLSAPGADTQYF. The CDR3 bases are TGTGCCAGCAGCTCAGGATCCCTTAGCGCCCCTGGAGCAGATACGCAGTATTTT. Full variable domain (missing parts from reference TRBV9 and TRBJ2-3): DSGVTQTPKHLITATGQRVTLRCSPRSGDLSVYWYQQSLDQGLQFLIQYYNGEERAKGNILERFSAQQFPDLHSELNLSSLELGDSALYFCASSSGSLSAPGADTQYFGPGTRLTVL.

J is TRBJ2-7 and V is TRBV28; 8 nucleotides agree with TRBD2. CDR1 and CDR2 from the germline V gene are MDHEN and SYDVKM. V lost 3 bases, J lost 4 bases, and 11 bases stayed unmatched. The CDR3 has 16 amino acids. CDR3 amino acids: CASSFDRLRGRYEQYF. As DNA, the CDR3 is TGTGCCAGCAGTTTCGATCGACTACGCGGGAGGTACGAGCAGTACTTC.

This chain links TRBV12-3 or TRBV12-4 with TRBJ1-2, with D perhaps matching TRBD1 (5 bases). The V end was cut by 6 bases, the J end by 0 bases, with 14 bases between. This CDR3 is 15 amino acids long. The CDR3 is CASRPGTATNYGYTF. The CDR3 DNA follows: TGTGCCAGCAGGCCGGGGACGGCAACTAACTATGGCTACACCTTC.

A few counts support this clonotype. This chain uses TRBV20-1 with TRBJ2-3; a possible D gene is TRBD2 (6 bases). Trimming removed 3 bases at V and 5 bases at J, with 15 bases between. The CDR3 spans 14 residues. From germline, CDR1 is DFQATT and CDR2 SNEGSKA (reference sequence). The CDR3 DNA reads as TGCAGTGCTAGGGTTTCACTAGCCCTAGATACGCAGTATTTT. This gives the protein CSARVSLALDTQYF.

The V and J genes are TRBV20-1 and TRBJ2-1; 9 nucleotides agree with TRBD2. CDR1 is DFQATT and CDR2 is SNEGSKA in the germline V gene (reference sequence). J lost 2 bases, V lost 3 bases, and 2 bases had no gene match. The CDR3 loop spans 14 amino acids. CDR3 loop: CSARGGRAYNEQFF. CDR3 bases: TGCAGTGCTAGGGGCGGGAGGGCCTACAATGAGCAGTTCTTC.

V is TRBV7-3 and J is TRBJ2-1; possibly TRBD1 or TRBD2 for D (5 bases each). Germline CDR1 SGHTA, CDR2 FQGTGA. The CDR3 is 14 amino acids. The V gene lost 9 bases and the J gene lost 1 base, with 13 bases spanning the gap. The CDR3: CASGGSVSYNEQFF. CDR3 sequence (DNA): TGTGCCAGTGGGGGTAGCGTGTCCTACAATGAGCAGTTCTTC.

This rearrangement joins TRBV7-2 to TRBJ2-1; D call uncertain. With 3 bases removed from V and 2 bases from J, the gap between germline ends came to 14 bases. The CDR3 is 16 residues long. Germline CDR1 is SGHTA and CDR2 is FQGNSA. CDR3 loop: CASSFRAHPPYNEQFF. The CDR3 DNA sequence: TGTGCCAGCAGCTTCCGGGCCCATCCTCCCTACAATGAGCAGTTCTTC.

Here the CDR3 DNA reads TGTGCCACCAGACGGGACAGCGATACGCAGTATTTT. This encodes CATRRDSDTQYF. This chain connects TRBV15 to TRBJ2-3; 7 nucleotides line up with TRBD1. The CDR3 consists of 12 residues. With V trimmed by 6 bases and J by 6 bases, 3 bases remained unmatched. Germline lookup yields CDR1 LNHNV and CDR2 YYDKDF (reference sequence).

This chain joins TRBV12-3 or TRBV12-4 and TRBJ2-3, with D maybe TRBD2 (5 bases). Trimming pared 5 bases from V and 8 bases from J, leaving 11 bases between. The CDR3 runs 12 residues. The CDR3 reads CASSLGLGTQYF. The CDR3 DNA sequence: TGTGCCAGCAGTCTCGGACTGGGTACGCAGTATTTT.

The rearrangement links TRBV6-1 to TRBJ2-7, with 9 nucleotides matching TRBD1. The CDR3 length is 15 residues. V gave up 3 bases and J gave up 3 bases; unmatched junction bases: 6. Germline V gene lookup returns CDR1 MNHNS and CDR2 SASEGT. CDR3 amino acids: CASSEPGQGSYEQYF. CDR3 nucleotides: TGTGCCAGCAGTGAGCCGGGACAGGGTAGCTACGAGCAGTACTTC.

The chain carries TRBV11-2 and TRBJ2-3; 10 bases are shared with TRBD1. V lost 2 bases and J lost 0; bases outside the gene matches: 8. The CDR3 is 18 residues long. Per germline, CDR1 SGHAT and CDR2 FQNNGV. DNA for the CDR3: TGTGCCAGCAGCTTAAGGGGACAGGGGATGGTGAGCACAGATACGCAGTATTTT. Translating it yields CASSLRGQGMVSTDTQYF.

The V gene is TRBV19, the J gene TRBJ2-2; D may correspond to TRBD1 or TRBD2 (5 bases each). CDR1 is LNHDA, CDR2 SQIVND, per germline (reference sequence). The CDR3 runs 20 residues. V was shortened by 3 bases and J by 6 bases, with 29 bases between the two germline ends. CDR3 nucleotides: TGTGCCAGTAGTATTGCCCCTCGTTTGTTAGACAGAGGACTGGCCGGGGAGCTGTTTTTT. It encodes CASSIAPRLLDRGLAGELFF.

The chain joins TRBV6-1 to TRBJ1-5; D is unclear. The CDR3 is 9 residues long. V lost 3 bases to trimming and J lost 13 bases, with 4 bases between them. In germline, CDR1 is MNHNS, CDR2 SASEGT. As DNA, the CDR3 is TGTGCCAGCAGTGACCCGCAGCATTTT. Amino acid sequence: CASSDPQHF.

The chain joins TRBV20-1 to TRBJ2-7; 10 nucleotides match TRBD2. Per the germline V gene, CDR1 is DFQATT and CDR2 is SNEGSKA (reference sequence). V lost 2 bases and J lost 4; bases outside the gene matches: 5. The CDR3 is 14 residues long. In DNA, the CDR3 is TGCAGTGCTAGATCTCCTAGCGGGAGTTACGAGCAGTACTTC. This sequence encodes CSARSPSGSYEQYF.